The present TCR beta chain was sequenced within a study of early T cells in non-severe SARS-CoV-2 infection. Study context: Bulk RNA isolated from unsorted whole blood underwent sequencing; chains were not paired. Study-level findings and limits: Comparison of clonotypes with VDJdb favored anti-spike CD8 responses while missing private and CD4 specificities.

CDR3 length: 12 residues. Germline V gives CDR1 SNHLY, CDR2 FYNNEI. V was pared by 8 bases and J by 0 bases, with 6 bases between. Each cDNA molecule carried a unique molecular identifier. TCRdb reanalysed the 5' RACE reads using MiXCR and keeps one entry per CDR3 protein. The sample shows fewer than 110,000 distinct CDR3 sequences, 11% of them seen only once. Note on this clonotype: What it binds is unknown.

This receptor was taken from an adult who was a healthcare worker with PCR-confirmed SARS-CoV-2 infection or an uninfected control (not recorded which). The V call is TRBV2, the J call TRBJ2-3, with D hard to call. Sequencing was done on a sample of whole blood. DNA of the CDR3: TGTGCCAGCGGTTATAGCACAGATACGCAGTATTTT. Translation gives CASGYSTDTQYF.